This TCR beta chain was profiled in a study of OX40 agonist ivuxolimab in advanced cancers. Looking at the study overall: The dose of intravenous ivuxolimab that patients received every 2 weeks ranged from 0.01 to 10 mg/kg.

Sampling of blood occurred at baseline, cycle 4 day 1, and cycle 7 day 1. J gave up 4 bases and V 7 bases, and 5 bases lay outside the gene matches. Germline V gene sequence: CDR1 MNHNS, CDR2 SASEGT. This CDR3 region has 15 residues. Some clones are missing from TCRdb's copy, which holds only in-frame ones; the method was immunoSEQ multiplex PCR. The table records some 65,000 clones, about nine tenths of them present only once. The study's findings and limits: Partial responders dosed at 0.1-3.0 mg/kg displayed clonal expansion ranking among the lowest. Some patients who did not respond also had low normalized T-cell clonal expansion.

A word on this clone: Antigen unknown.

The receptor was isolated from an adult with an advanced solid tumor such as melanoma, head and neck, liver or kidney cancer. Sequenced here: CD4+ or CD8+ T cells sorted from blood, sampled in a trial of the OX40 agonist ivuxolimab. The chain has TRBV6-1 and TRBJ2-2, with 11 bases fitting TRBD2. The CDR3 bases are TGTGCCAGCACCCCGACTAGCGGGATCACCGGGGAGCTGTTTTTT. Protein: CASTPTSGITGELFF.